This TCR beta chain was captured in a study of tumor and adjacent non-tumor tissue in lung cancer. The overall study: Patients were aged roughly 31 to 76, nine to eleven men and about five women, stage I to III. Around 4.4 million productive TCRbeta reads were obtained per sample on average. Overall study findings and caveats: In normal lung, the top 100 clones were significantly more dominant than in tumor.

As regards this clonotype: Its antigen is undetermined. This may arise from a read error, as a much more abundant clone is one base away. The CDR3 does not end in the conserved phenylalanine or tryptophan, so this is likely a read error.

No cell sorting was done before RNA was extracted from the tissue. Donors were chemotherapy-naive, newly diagnosed lung cancer surgical patients in China, August–late 2014. Trimming cost V 7 bases and J 2 bases, with 29 bases left between them. Germline V CDR1 and CDR2: SGHAT, FQNNGV. The CDR3 extends over 19 amino acids. A modified ARM-PCR protocol with three rounds of nested PCR amplified TCRbeta. From the multiplex PCR reads, TCRdb called clonotypes with MiXCR, one entry per CDR3 protein. This table has fewer than 150,000 distinct CDR3 sequences, approximately 70% appearing once. The chain recombines TRBV11-2 with TRBJ2-5; D possibly matches TRBD1 or TRBD2 (5 bases each). The TCR originated in a man aged 55-75 years with small cell lung cancer. Sequenced material: lung tumor tissue. CDR3 loop: CASTPQVGTILLGQETQYL. CDR3 sequence (DNA): TGTGCCAGCACCCCACAGGTGGGGACCATCCTATTAGGGCAAGAGACCCAGTACTTA.